The clone carrying this TCR beta chain was recorded only once. The sample originates from a study of blood T cell repertoires in COVID-19. Study overall: COVID-19 samples, acute and convalescent, were from the United States, Italy and Spain. Sources were T cells, B-cell-depleted T cells, or PBMCs; the material itself was cDNA or gDNA.

As originally analysed: Reference gene primer amplification in the assay estimated nucleated cell counts. Sequencing used immunoSEQ multiplex PCR; TCRdb keeps in-frame clones, though not all of them. V, J and clone size were drawn from that table, and D and trimming were deduced from the DNA. Of more than 85,000 clones in the sample, around 87% are singletons; the top ten hold about 2.9%. Input material: peripheral blood. The origin of this receptor is a man aged 45-65 years with active or convalescent COVID-19.

The CDR3, as DNA: TGTGCCACCAGCAGAGAGGGGGGGTCTGGAAACACCATATATTTT. It encodes CATSREGGSGNTIYF. This chain connects TRBV15 to TRBJ1-3, with D tentatively TRBD1 (5 bases). Trimming took 0 bases from V and 1 from J, leaving 7 bases between them. Germline CDR1 LNHNV, CDR2 YYDKDF (reference sequence). The CDR3 runs to 15 residues.